The 19 T cell receptor beta chains given below trace back to one sample, sequenced in a study of CD8 T cells in Susac syndrome. An amount of RNA that ranged from roughly 0.45 to 1 ug was reverse transcribed with random hexamers. One entry per CDR3 protein, called by TCRdb with MiXCR from the immunoSEQ multiplex PCR reads. The sample lists over 150,000 distinct CDR3 sequences; 80% to 95% were seen once. The sequenced sample consisted of CD4+ T cells from PBMCs. All receptors derive from a human donor with multiple sclerosis.

The J gene is TRBJ2-7, the V gene TRBV10-3, with D maybe TRBD1 (6 bases). CDR3 length: 15 amino acids. CDR1 ENHRY and CDR2 SYGVKD come from the germline V gene. V was trimmed by 1 base and J by 2 bases, leaving 12 bases between them. The CDR3 loop reads CAISEFSTGAYEQYF. The CDR3 nucleotides are TGTGCCATCAGTGAGTTTTCGACAGGAGCCTACGAGCAGTACTTC.

The V gene is TRBV20-1, the J gene TRBJ2-4, with D tentatively TRBD1 (5 bases). Germline-derived CDR1 and CDR2 are DFQATT and SNEGSKA (reference sequence). The length of the CDR3 is 15 residues. V gave up 0 bases and J gave up 0 bases, with 9 bases separating them. CDR3 sequence (DNA): TGCAGTGCTAGAGATCAGGGAATAGCCAAAAACATTCAGTACTTC. It yields the protein CSARDQGIAKNIQYF.

V usage is TRBV5-1 and J usage is TRBJ2-5; D not resolved. Looked up from germline, CDR1 is SGHRS and CDR2 is YFSETQ. The CDR3 length is 14 residues. V was cut by 4 bases and J by 4 bases, with 14 bases left in between. CDR3 loop: CASSEPSMRETQYF. Here the CDR3 DNA reads TGCGCCAGCAGCGAACCTTCGATGAGAGAGACCCAGTACTTC.

This chain links TRBV20-1 with TRBJ2-7, with TRBD1 as a possible D gene (6 bases). CDR1 is DFQATT and CDR2 is SNEGSKA in the germline V gene (reference sequence). This CDR3 has 13 residues. Trimming removed 5 bases at V and 4 bases at J, with 15 bases between. The CDR3 reads CSARMIQGYEQYF. The CDR3 nucleotides are TGCAGTGCTCGAATGATACAGGGATACGAGCAGTACTTC.

This clonotype was counted only a few times. CDR3 nucleotides: TGTGCCAGCAGCTCACTCGGGACGGCTGAGACCCAGTACTTC. This codes for CASSSLGTAETQYF. The chain recombines TRBV7-9 with TRBJ2-5, with D perhaps given as TRBD1 or TRBD2 (5 bases each). Germline V gives CDR1 SEHNR, CDR2 FQNEAQ (reference sequence). Trimming stripped 4 bases from V and 5 bases from J, with 14 bases between. This CDR3 region has 14 residues. Filled out from reference TRBV7-9 and TRBJ2-5, the complete variable domain reads DTGVSQNPRHKITKRGQNVTFRCDPISEHNRLYWYRQTLGQGPEFLTYFQNEAQLEKSRLLSDRFSAERPKGSFSTLEIQRTEQGDSAMYLCASSSLGTAETQYFGPGTRLLVL.

CDR3 loop: CASRPGQALTEAFF. For the CDR3, the DNA is TGTGCCAGCAGACCTGGACAGGCGCTCACTGAAGCTTTCTTT. The chain links TRBV6-5 to TRBJ1-1; 7 nucleotides match TRBD1. Trimming took 6 bases from V and 4 from J; bases not matched to a gene: 8. Germline values: CDR1 MNHEY, CDR2 SVGAGI. This CDR3 has 14 residues.

CDR3 nucleotide sequence: TGTGCCAGCAGCTCCCGCACGAACACCGGGGAGCTGTTTTTT. Translated, it gives CASSSRTNTGELFF. This chain connects TRBV9 to TRBJ2-2; no clear D. The CDR3 totals 14 residues. In germline, CDR1 is SGDLS, CDR2 YYNGEE. The germline V and J ends were trimmed by 4 bases and 0 bases, with 7 bases remaining between them.

The J gene is TRBJ2-2, the V gene TRBV24-1; no definite D call. CDR3 size: 15 residues. V was clipped by 6 bases and J by 0 bases, with 10 bases between them. Germline CDR1 KGHDR, CDR2 SFDVKD. CDR3 DNA sequence: TGTGCCACCAGTCGCGCTGTTTCGAACACCGGGGAGCTGTTTTTT. Translated: CATSRAVSNTGELFF.

The chain couples TRBV20-1 to TRBJ2-4, with D tentatively TRBD1 or TRBD2 (6 bases each). This CDR3 spans 13 amino acids. The ends were cut back, 5 bases at V and 0 bases at J, with 8 bases in the middle. The germline V gene has CDR1 DFQATT and CDR2 SNEGSKA (reference sequence). The CDR3 loop reads CSAGGPAKNIQYF. In DNA form, the CDR3 reads TGCAGTGCTGGGGGGCCAGCCAAAAACATTCAGTACTTC.

V is TRBV20-1 and J is TRBJ1-3; D unresolved. The CDR3 has 13 residues. In germline, CDR1 is DFQATT, CDR2 SNEGSKA (reference sequence). The germline V and J ends were trimmed by 7 bases and 6 bases, with 16 bases remaining between them. The CDR3 loop is CSVLVQVSNTIYF. Written as DNA, the CDR3 is TGCAGTGTTCTTGTGCAGGTTTCAAACACCATATATTTT.

There are a few counts of this clonotype. The chain joins TRBV27 to TRBJ1-4; no clear D gene. V dropped 5 bases and J dropped 11 bases, with 15 bases sitting between them. The CDR3 consists of 13 residues. Germline V CDR1 and CDR2: MNHEY, SMNVEV (reference sequence). This CDR3 reads CASSPLSQRKLFF. As DNA, the CDR3 is TGTGCCAGCAGTCCCCTCTCACAGAGGAAACTGTTTTTT.

The chain joins TRBV11-1 to TRBJ2-2; the match to TRBD1 covers 9 bases. The V gene's germline CDR1 is SGHAT and CDR2 FQDESV (reference sequence). The CDR3 extends over 17 amino acids. Unmatched junction bases numbered 13, after V lost 5 bases and J lost 6 bases. CDR3 in amino acids: CASSHGTGNSGAGELFF. DNA for the CDR3: TGTGCCAGCAGCCACGGGACAGGGAACTCTGGCGCCGGGGAGCTGTTTTTT.

The chain has TRBV28 and TRBJ1-2, with unresolved D. The V end was cut by 6 bases, the J end by 0 bases, with 17 bases between. The CDR3 has 16 amino acids. The germline CDR1 and CDR2 sequences are MDHEN and SYDVKM. CDR3 residues: CASSTTSTKANYGYTF. The CDR3 nucleotides read TGTGCCAGCAGCACGACTAGTACGAAAGCTAACTATGGCTACACCTTC.

This chain joins TRBV6-5 and TRBJ2-7; tentative D call: TRBD1 (6 bases). Germline-derived CDR1 and CDR2 are MNHEY and SVGAGI. V was clipped by 6 bases and J by 7 bases, with 16 bases between them. The CDR3 consists of 13 residues. For the CDR3, the DNA is TGTGCCAGCAGAGGACAGCTGGACTGGGAGCAGTACTTC. It encodes CASRGQLDWEQYF.

The rearrangement uses TRBV30 and TRBJ2-5, with D perhaps matching TRBD2 (5 bases). Germline V CDR1 and CDR2: GTSNPN, SVGIG (reference sequence). This CDR3 region has 12 residues. V gave up 2 bases and J gave up 5 bases, with 9 bases separating them. CDR3 nucleotides: TGTGCCTGGAGTCCGGGGTCCGAGACCCAGTACTTC. Protein product: CAWSPGSETQYF.

The chain recombines TRBV20-1 with TRBJ2-5, with D hard to call. Germline V gene data show CDR1 as DFQATT and CDR2 as SNEGSKA (reference sequence). Trimming removed 3 bases from V and 5 bases from J, with 4 bases in between. The CDR3 sequence is 10 residues long. CDR3 region: CSASGETQYF. CDR3 in DNA: TGCAGTGCTAGCGGGGAGACCCAGTACTTC.

The chain links TRBV5-1 to TRBJ2-2; the D is unclear. Germline-derived CDR1 and CDR2 are SGHRS and YFSETQ. This CDR3 has 14 amino acids. Trimming took 0 bases from V and 1 from J, leaving 4 bases between them. The CDR3 region is CASSLGVNTGELFF. CDR3 nucleotides: TGCGCCAGCAGCTTGGGGGTGAACACCGGGGAGCTGTTTTTT. Using reference TRBV5-1 and TRBJ2-2 for the parts outside the CDR3, the full variable domain is KAGVTQTPRYLIKTRGQQVTLSCSPISGHRSVSWYQQTPGQGLQFLFEYFSETQRNKGNFPGRFSGRQFSNSRSEMNVSTLELGDSALYLCASSLGVNTGELFFGEGSRLTVL.

The chain carries TRBV5-1 and TRBJ1-1, with D perhaps TRBD1 (6 bases). CDR3 length: 16 amino acids. From germline, CDR1 is SGHRS and CDR2 YFSETQ. The germline V and J ends were trimmed by 3 bases and 1 base, with 16 bases remaining between them. The CDR3 is CASSSNPGAKNTEAFF. The CDR3 DNA is TGCGCCAGCAGCTCCAACCCAGGGGCCAAGAACACTGAAGCTTTCTTT.

This rearrangement joins TRBV7-2 to TRBJ2-7; D gene uncertain. The V gene's germline CDR1 is SGHTA and CDR2 FQGNSA. The length of the CDR3 is 13 residues. Trimming took 4 bases from V and 5 from J, leaving 12 bases between them. The CDR3 nucleotides are TGTGCCAGCAGCTCCCGACCAAACGACGAGCAGTACTTC. Residues: CASSSRPNDEQYF.